This is a list of T cell receptor beta chains from one sample in a study of Ad26.COV2.S vaccination and SARS-CoV-2 variants. Sequenced by immunoSEQ multiplex PCR; TCRdb stores in-frame clones only, minus some. The data hold roughly 700,000 clones, with 89% observed a single time. Sequencing used peripheral blood, obtained in a trial of Ad26.COV2.S vaccine versus placebo. All receptors derive from a person aged 18-60 years who received the Ad26.COV2.S COVID-19 vaccine or a placebo. The CDR3 runs from the conserved cysteine through the conserved F or W. The order of the fields is clone size, D gene, J gene, V gene, CDR3 DNA, CDR3 protein. A D gene is named only where the DNA matches it firmly. Some rows mark clone size as missing; the rest say once, few, many or name a class of expanded clone.

size: -
D: TRBD1
J: TRBJ1-2
V: TRBV19
DNA: TGTGCCAGTAGTATCTCCGGTAGAGGGGGCGCCCCCCGCTATGGCTACACCTTC
CDR3: CASSISGRGGAPRYGYTF

size: few
D: -
J: TRBJ1-1
V: TRBV3-1/TRBV3-2
DNA: TGTGCCAGCAGCCAAGGACAGGTCGGTAGAGCTTTCTTT
CDR3: CASSQGQVGRAFF

size: few
D: -
J: TRBJ1-6
V: TRBV30
DNA: TGTGCCTGGAGCCAATGGGGGCGCGTAAATTCACCCCTCCACTTT
CDR3: CAWSQWGRVNSPLHF

size: -
D: TRBD2
J: TRBJ2-1
V: TRBV5-5
DNA: TGTGCCAGCAGCTCAGGACTAGCCTACAATGAGCAGTTCTTC
CDR3: CASSSGLAYNEQFF

size: -
D: TRBD2
J: TRBJ2-2
V: TRBV7-2
DNA: TGTGCCAGCAGCTTAGTTGGTAGCGGGAGTACCGGGGAGCTGTTTTTT
CDR3: CASSLVGSGSTGELFF

size: -
D: -
J: TRBJ2-5
V: TRBV7-2
DNA: TGTGCCAGCAGCTTAGACAGACCGAGGGGGACCCAGTACTTC
CDR3: CASSLDRPRGTQYF

size: -
D: -
J: TRBJ1-1
V: TRBV5-1
DNA: TGCGCCAGCAGCTTGGGCCGATCGAACACTGAAGCTTTCTTT
CDR3: CASSLGRSNTEAFF

size: -
D: TRBD1
J: TRBJ2-7
V: TRBV7-2
DNA: TGTGCCAGCAGCTTAGGGACAGGCCCCTCCTACGAGCAGTACTTC
CDR3: CASSLGTGPSYEQYF

size: many
D: -
J: TRBJ1-4
V: TRBV6-1
DNA: TGTGCCAGCAGTGAAGCAAAGAACAGTTTAAATGAAAAACTGTTTTTT
CDR3: CASSEAKNSLNEKLFF

size: -
D: -
J: TRBJ2-1
V: TRBV11-2
DNA: TGTGCCAGCAGCTTAGAAGCGACGGCCAATAATGAGCAGTTCTTC
CDR3: CASSLEATANNEQFF

size: -
D: TRBD1
J: TRBJ2-7
V: TRBV6-5
DNA: TGTGCCAGCAGTTACTACGGGACAGGGGAAGCCGAGCAGTACTTC
CDR3: CASSYYGTGEAEQYF

size: -
D: TRBD2
J: TRBJ2-7
V: TRBV5-1
DNA: TGCGCCAGCGCCGTTCTAGCGGGAGGTCGCTACGAGCAGTACTTC
CDR3: CASAVLAGGRYEQYF

size: -
D: -
J: TRBJ2-3
V: TRBV5-1
DNA: TGCGCCAGCAAGACTCTCCGAGGGCCAGATACGCAGTATTTT
CDR3: CASKTLRGPDTQYF

size: once
D: -
J: TRBJ2-7
V: TRBV27
DNA: TGTGCCAGCAGTTTATTCGGCAGAAACCACGAGCAGTACTTC
CDR3: CASSLFGRNHEQYF

size: -
D: -
J: TRBJ2-7
V: TRBV7-8
DNA: TGTGCCAGCAGCTTAGTTATCCGGGGGCGACGCTACGAGCAGTACTTC
CDR3: CASSLVIRGRRYEQYF

size: -
D: -
J: TRBJ2-1
V: TRBV7-8
DNA: TGTGCCAGCAGCTTAGAGGGGGGTTCCTACAATGAGCAGTTCTTC
CDR3: CASSLEGGSYNEQFF

size: -
D: TRBD2
J: TRBJ2-2
V: TRBV4-3
DNA: TGCGCCAGCAGCCAAGCCCCTAGCGGGGGGGTTAACACCGGGGAGCTGTTTTTT
CDR3: CASSQAPSGGVNTGELFF

size: -
D: TRBD1
J: TRBJ1-2
V: TRBV6-2/TRBV6-3
DNA: TGTGCCAGCAGCCCTCGGGGACAGGGGGTAGCTTGGGATGGCTACACCTTC
CDR3: CASSPRGQGVAWDGYTF

size: -
D: TRBD2
J: TRBJ2-2
V: TRBV5-4
DNA: TGTGCCAGCAGCTTGGGGACTAGCGGGAGTGGAACCGGGGAGCTGTTTTTT
CDR3: CASSLGTSGSGTGELFF

size: -
D: -
J: TRBJ1-2
V: TRBV27
DNA: TGTGCCAGCAGTGAAGGGGCAACCTATGGCTACACCTTC
CDR3: CASSEGATYGYTF

size: -
D: TRBD2
J: TRBJ2-2
V: TRBV2
DNA: TGTGCCAGCAGTGAAAGGGAGGGGCCGAGAGGGGAGCTGTTTTTT
CDR3: CASSEREGPRGELFF

size: -
D: -
J: TRBJ2-3
V: TRBV5-1
DNA: TGCGCCAGCAGCGAGACGGATACGCAGTATTTT
CDR3: CASSETDTQYF

size: -
D: TRBD1
J: TRBJ2-2
V: TRBV19
DNA: TGTGCCAGTAGTGGGACAGGTCGCTATCGGACCGGGGAGCTGTTTTTT
CDR3: CASSGTGRYRTGELFF

size: -
D: -
J: TRBJ2-3
V: TRBV19
DNA: TGTGCCAGTAGCCCGGGACGGGCGGGCGGCACAGATACGCAGTATTTT
CDR3: CASSPGRAGGTDTQYF

size: -
D: -
J: TRBJ2-7
V: TRBV5-1
DNA: TGCGCCAGCAGCTTGGGGTCGACGGTTAGCTCCTACGAGCAGTACTTC
CDR3: CASSLGSTVSSYEQYF

size: -
D: -
J: TRBJ1-6
V: TRBV7-2
DNA: TGTGCCAGCAGCTCCGCGGGGGGTTCACCCCTCCACTTT
CDR3: CASSSAGGSPLHF

size: -
D: TRBD1
J: TRBJ2-5
V: TRBV19
DNA: TGTGCCAGTAGGGAAGGGGGCGTCGGGACCCAGTACTTC
CDR3: CASREGGVGTQYF

size: -
D: TRBD2
J: TRBJ2-3
V: TRBV19
DNA: TGTGCCAGTAGTCCATGGGAGGGCGGGGCGCTCACAGATACGCAGTATTTT
CDR3: CASSPWEGGALTDTQYF

size: -
D: TRBD1
J: TRBJ1-2
V: TRBV30
DNA: TGTGCCTGGAGTTTCCGGGACAGATACTATGGCTACACCTTC
CDR3: CAWSFRDRYYGYTF

size: -
D: TRBD1
J: TRBJ1-4
V: TRBV18
DNA: TGTGCCAGCTCACCCTCCGGGACAGGTTATGAAAAACTGTTTTTT
CDR3: CASSPSGTGYEKLFF

size: -
D: -
J: TRBJ1-1
V: TRBV29-1
DNA: TGCAGCGTTGAAAACCCTAACACTGAAGCTTTCTTT
CDR3: CSVENPNTEAFF

size: -
D: -
J: TRBJ2-2
V: TRBV13
DNA: TGTGCCAGCATCCAGACAGGGAACACCGGGGAGCTGTTTTTT
CDR3: CASIQTGNTGELFF

size: -
D: TRBD2
J: TRBJ2-5
V: TRBV5-4
DNA: TGTGCCAGCAGCTTGGGACTAGCGGGAGGTGGGGTAGGGACCCAGTACTTC
CDR3: CASSLGLAGGGVGTQYF

size: -
D: -
J: TRBJ2-1
V: TRBV6-5
DNA: TGTGCCAGCAGTTTTTTGGGCTCCTACAATGAGCAGTTCTTC
CDR3: CASSFLGSYNEQFF

size: -
D: -
J: TRBJ2-7
V: TRBV7-9
DNA: TGTGCCAGCAGCAGGGCCGTCTACGAGCAGTACTTC
CDR3: CASSRAVYEQYF

size: -
D: -
J: TRBJ1-3
V: TRBV30
DNA: TGTGCCTGGAGTGGACAAATTGGAAACACCATATATTTT
CDR3: CAWSGQIGNTIYF

size: -
D: TRBD2
J: TRBJ2-3
V: TRBV7-6
DNA: TGTGCCAGCAGCTTAGGATTAGCGGGGGCGACCACAGATACGCAGTATTTT
CDR3: CASSLGLAGATTDTQYF

size: -
D: -
J: TRBJ2-7
V: TRBV2
DNA: TGTGCCAGCGTGACAGGAAACTACGAGCAGTACTTC
CDR3: CASVTGNYEQYF

size: -
D: -
J: TRBJ1-6
V: TRBV10-2
DNA: TGCGCCAGCGGTCTGGCGGAGAAGAGCTCCTATAATTCACCCCTCCACTTT
CDR3: CASGLAEKSSYNSPLHF

size: -
D: -
J: TRBJ2-7
V: TRBV7-2
DNA: TGTGCCAGCAGCTTAGGTCGGTGGGGGGCCTCCTACGAGCAGTACTTC
CDR3: CASSLGRWGASYEQYF

size: once
D: -
J: TRBJ1-6
V: TRBV9
DNA: TGTGCCAGCAGCGTAGTCCCACAGCCAAATTCACCCCTCCACTTT
CDR3: CASSVVPQPNSPLHF

size: many
D: -
J: TRBJ1-2
V: TRBV7-2
DNA: TGTGCCAGCAGTTCCAGGGCTAACTATGGCTACACCTTC
CDR3: CASSSRANYGYTF

size: -
D: TRBD2
J: TRBJ2-3
V: TRBV10-3
DNA: TGTGCCGGGGGTTCCGGGACTAGCGGGAGGGAAACGCAGTATTTT
CDR3: CAGGSGTSGRETQYF

size: -
D: -
J: TRBJ1-5
V: TRBV6-6
DNA: TGTGCCAGCAGGGACAGAACTAGCAATCAGCCCCAGCATTTT
CDR3: CASRDRTSNQPQHF

size: -
D: -
J: TRBJ1-6
V: TRBV6-6
DNA: TGTGCCACTGCGGGAGACGGTGATAATTCACCCCTCCACTTT
CDR3: CATAGDGDNSPLHF

size: -
D: -
J: TRBJ2-3
V: TRBV18
DNA: TGTGCCAGCTCCCAAAGGCAGGGTCAGAAAGATACGCAGTATTTT
CDR3: CASSQRQGQKDTQYF

size: -
D: -
J: TRBJ1-2
V: TRBV27
DNA: TGTGCCAGCAGTTTATCGGGCCGGGTAGGGTATGGCTACACCTTC
CDR3: CASSLSGRVGYGYTF

size: -
D: -
J: TRBJ1-1
V: TRBV7-9
DNA: TGTGCCAGCAGCCCCCAGGGGAAGCCTGAAGCTTTCTTT
CDR3: CASSPQGKPEAFF

size: -
D: TRBD2
J: TRBJ2-1
V: TRBV7-8
DNA: TGTGCCAGCAGCACCCCCCGGACTAGCGCTTACAATGAGCAGTTCTTC
CDR3: CASSTPRTSAYNEQFF

size: -
D: -
J: TRBJ1-6
V: TRBV19
DNA: TGTGCCAGTAGTACGGAACAGGCCCGCGGTTCACCCCTCCACTTT
CDR3: CASSTEQARGSPLHF

size: -
D: -
J: TRBJ2-7
V: TRBV30
DNA: TGTGCCTGGAGTGTCCCACCGAGGACCTACGAGCAGTACTTC
CDR3: CAWSVPPRTYEQYF

size: -
D: -
J: TRBJ2-7
V: TRBV30
DNA: TGTGCCTGGAAAGACATCGAGCAGTACTTC
CDR3: CAWKDIEQYF

size: -
D: -
J: TRBJ2-2
V: TRBV29-1
DNA: TGCAGCGTTGTAAGACTAGAGAACACCGGGGAGCTGTTTTTT
CDR3: CSVVRLENTGELFF